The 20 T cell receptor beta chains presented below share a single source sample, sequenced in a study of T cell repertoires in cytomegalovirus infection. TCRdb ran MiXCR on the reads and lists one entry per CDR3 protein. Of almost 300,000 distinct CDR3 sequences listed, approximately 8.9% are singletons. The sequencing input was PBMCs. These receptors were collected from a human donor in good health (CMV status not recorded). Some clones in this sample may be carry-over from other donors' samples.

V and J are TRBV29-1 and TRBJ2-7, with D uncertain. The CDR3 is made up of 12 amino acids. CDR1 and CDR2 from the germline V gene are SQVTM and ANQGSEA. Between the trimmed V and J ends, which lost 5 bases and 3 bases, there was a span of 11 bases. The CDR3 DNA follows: TGCAGCGTTACGTTGTCCTACTACGAGCAGTACTTC. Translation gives CSVTLSYYEQYF.

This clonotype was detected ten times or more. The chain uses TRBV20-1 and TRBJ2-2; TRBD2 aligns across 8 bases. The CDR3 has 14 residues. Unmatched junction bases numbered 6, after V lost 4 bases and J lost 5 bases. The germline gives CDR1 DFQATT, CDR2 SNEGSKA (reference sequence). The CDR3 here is CSATGGGRTGELFF. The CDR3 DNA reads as TGCAGTGCTACGGGGGGGGGACGGACCGGGGAGCTGTTTTTT.

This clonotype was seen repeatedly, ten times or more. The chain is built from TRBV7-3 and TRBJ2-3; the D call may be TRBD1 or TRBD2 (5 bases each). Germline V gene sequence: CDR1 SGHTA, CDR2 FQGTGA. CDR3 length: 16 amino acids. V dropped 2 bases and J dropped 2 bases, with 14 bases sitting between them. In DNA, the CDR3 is TGTGCCAGCAGCTTATTGGGGGACCCTTTCACAGATACGCAGTATTTT. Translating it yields CASSLLGDPFTDTQYF. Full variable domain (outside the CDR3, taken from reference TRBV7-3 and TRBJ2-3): GAGVSQTPSNKVTEKGKYVELRCDPISGHTALYWYRQSLGQGPEFLIYFQGTGAADDSGLPNDRFFAVRPEGSVSTLKIQRTERGDSAVYLCASSLLGDPFTDTQYFGPGTRLTVL.

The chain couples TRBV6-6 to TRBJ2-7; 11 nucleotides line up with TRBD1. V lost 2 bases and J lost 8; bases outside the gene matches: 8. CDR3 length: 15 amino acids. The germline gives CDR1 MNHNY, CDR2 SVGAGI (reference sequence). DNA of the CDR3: TGTGCCAGCAGTTACCTTGGGGGACAGGGGGTCAAGCAGTACGTC. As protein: CASSYLGGQGVKQYV.

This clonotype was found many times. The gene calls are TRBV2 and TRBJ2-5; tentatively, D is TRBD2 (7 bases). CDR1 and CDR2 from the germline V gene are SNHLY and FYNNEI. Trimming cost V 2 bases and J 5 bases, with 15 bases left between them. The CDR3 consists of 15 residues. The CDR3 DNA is TGTGCCAGCAGTGAACCGTGGGGGGGCGAGGAGACCCAGTACTTC. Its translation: CASSEPWGGEETQYF.

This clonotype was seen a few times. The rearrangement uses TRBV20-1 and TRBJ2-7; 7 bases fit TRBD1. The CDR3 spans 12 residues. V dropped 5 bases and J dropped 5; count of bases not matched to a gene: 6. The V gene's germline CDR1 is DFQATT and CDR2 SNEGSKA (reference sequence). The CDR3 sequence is CSADRTGNEQYF. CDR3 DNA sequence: TGCAGTGCTGACAGGACAGGAAACGAGCAGTACTTC.

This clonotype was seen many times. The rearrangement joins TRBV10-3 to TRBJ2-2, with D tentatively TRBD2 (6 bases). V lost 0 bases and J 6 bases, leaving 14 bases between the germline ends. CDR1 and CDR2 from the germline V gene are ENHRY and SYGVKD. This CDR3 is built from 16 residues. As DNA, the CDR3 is TGTGCCATCAGTGAGTCGTTAGCGGCCCGCGCCGGGGAGCTGTTTTTT. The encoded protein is CAISESLAARAGELFF.

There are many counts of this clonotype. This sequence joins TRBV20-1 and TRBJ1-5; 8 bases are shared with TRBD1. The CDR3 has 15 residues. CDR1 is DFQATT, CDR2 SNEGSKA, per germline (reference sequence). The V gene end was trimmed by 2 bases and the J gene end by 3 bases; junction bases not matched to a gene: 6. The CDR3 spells CSARPPGQVNQPQHF. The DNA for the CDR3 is TGCAGTGCTAGACCTCCGGGACAGGTCAATCAGCCCCAGCATTTT.

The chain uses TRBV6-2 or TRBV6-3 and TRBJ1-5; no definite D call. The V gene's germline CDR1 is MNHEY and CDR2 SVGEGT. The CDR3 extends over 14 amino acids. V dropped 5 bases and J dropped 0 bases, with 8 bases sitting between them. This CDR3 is CASSQRYSNQPQHF. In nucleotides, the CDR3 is TGTGCCAGCAGTCAAAGATATAGCAATCAGCCCCAGCATTTT.

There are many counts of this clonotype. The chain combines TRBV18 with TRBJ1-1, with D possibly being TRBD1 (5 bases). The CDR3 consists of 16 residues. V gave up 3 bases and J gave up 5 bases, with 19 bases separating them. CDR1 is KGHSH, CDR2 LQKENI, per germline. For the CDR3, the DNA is TGTGCCAGCTCACCCAGTCCCGGGACCACGGTGACTGAAGCTTTCTTT. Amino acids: CASSPSPGTTVTEAFF.

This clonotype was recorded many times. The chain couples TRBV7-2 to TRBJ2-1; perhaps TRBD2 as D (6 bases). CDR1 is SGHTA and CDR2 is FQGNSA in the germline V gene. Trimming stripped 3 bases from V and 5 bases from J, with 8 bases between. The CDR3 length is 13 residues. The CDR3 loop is CASSFPGDNEQFF. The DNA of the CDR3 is TGTGCCAGCAGCTTTCCGGGGGACAATGAGCAGTTCTTC.

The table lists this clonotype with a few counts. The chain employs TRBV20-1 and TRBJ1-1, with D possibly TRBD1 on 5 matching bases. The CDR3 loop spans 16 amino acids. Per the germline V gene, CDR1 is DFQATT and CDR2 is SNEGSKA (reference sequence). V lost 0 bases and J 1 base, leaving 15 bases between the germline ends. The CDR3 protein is CSARERGVGQNTEAFF. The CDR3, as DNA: TGCAGTGCTAGAGAGAGGGGTGTTGGTCAGAACACTGAAGCTTTCTTT.

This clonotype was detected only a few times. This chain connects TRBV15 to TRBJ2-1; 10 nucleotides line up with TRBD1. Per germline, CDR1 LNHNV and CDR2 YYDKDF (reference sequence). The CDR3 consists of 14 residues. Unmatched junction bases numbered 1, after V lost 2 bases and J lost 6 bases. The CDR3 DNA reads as TGTGCCACCAGCAGAAGGACAGGGGGCAATGAGCAGTTCTTC. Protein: CATSRRTGGNEQFF.

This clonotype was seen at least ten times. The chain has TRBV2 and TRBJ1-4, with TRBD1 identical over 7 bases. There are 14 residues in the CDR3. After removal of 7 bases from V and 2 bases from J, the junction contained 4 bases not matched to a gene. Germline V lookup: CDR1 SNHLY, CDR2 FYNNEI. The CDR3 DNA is TGTGCCAGCAACACAGGGGCCACTAATGAAAAACTGTTTTTT. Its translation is CASNTGATNEKLFF.

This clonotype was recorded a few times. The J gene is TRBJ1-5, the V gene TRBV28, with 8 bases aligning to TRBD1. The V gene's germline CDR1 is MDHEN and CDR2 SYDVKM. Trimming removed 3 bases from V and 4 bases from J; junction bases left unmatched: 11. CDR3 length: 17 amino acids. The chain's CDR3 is CASSLGPNWTGNQPQHF. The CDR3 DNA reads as TGTGCCAGCAGTTTGGGTCCCAATTGGACAGGGAATCAGCCCCAGCATTTT.

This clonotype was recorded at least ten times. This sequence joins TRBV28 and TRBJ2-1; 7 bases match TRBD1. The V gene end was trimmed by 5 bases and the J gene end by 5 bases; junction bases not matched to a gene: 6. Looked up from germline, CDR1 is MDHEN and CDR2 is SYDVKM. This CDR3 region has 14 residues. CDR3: CASSQPGQNNEQFF. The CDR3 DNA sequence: TGTGCCAGCAGTCAACCGGGACAGAACAATGAGCAGTTCTTC.

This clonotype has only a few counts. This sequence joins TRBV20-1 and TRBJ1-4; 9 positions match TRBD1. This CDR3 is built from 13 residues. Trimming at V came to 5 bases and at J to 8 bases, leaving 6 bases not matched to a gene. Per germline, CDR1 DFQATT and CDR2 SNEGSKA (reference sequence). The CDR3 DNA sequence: TGCAGTGCTCCCGGACAGGGGTGGGAAAAACTGTTTTTT. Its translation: CSAPGQGWEKLFF.

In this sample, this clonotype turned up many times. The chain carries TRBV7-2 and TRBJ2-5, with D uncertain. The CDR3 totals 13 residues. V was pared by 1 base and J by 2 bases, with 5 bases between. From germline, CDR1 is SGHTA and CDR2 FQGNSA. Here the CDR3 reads CASSLVAQETQYF. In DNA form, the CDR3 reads TGTGCCAGCAGCTTAGTGGCACAAGAGACCCAGTACTTC.

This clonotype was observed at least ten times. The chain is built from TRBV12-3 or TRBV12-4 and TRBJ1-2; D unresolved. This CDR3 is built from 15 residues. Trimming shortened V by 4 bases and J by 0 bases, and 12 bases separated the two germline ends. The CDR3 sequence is CASSSTPSANYGYTF. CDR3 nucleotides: TGTGCCAGCAGTTCGACACCTTCGGCTAACTATGGCTACACCTTC.

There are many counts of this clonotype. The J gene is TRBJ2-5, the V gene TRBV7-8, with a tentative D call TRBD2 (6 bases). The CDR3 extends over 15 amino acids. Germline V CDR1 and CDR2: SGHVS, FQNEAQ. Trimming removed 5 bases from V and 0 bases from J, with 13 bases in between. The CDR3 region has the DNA TGTGCCAGCAGCCTAGGGGACTTGTACCAAGAGACCCAGTACTTC. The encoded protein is CASSLGDLYQETQYF.